This T cell receptor beta chain was sequenced for a study of monozygotic twins with inflammatory bowel disease. A 6-nucleotide sample barcode was carried by the UMIs, which template switching added. TCRdb reprocessed the 5' RACE reads and keeps a single row for each CDR3 protein, giving no DNA. The sample has hundreds of thousands of distinct CDR3 sequences; the top ten hold 2.4%. Germline V gene data show CDR1 as SGDLS and CDR2 as YYNGEE. CDR3 size: 15 residues. Notes on this clonotype: Its antigen is still unknown.

Findings of the study overall: IBD patients, compared with healthy twins, shared fewer clonotypes with others (especially with disease activity). No difference in repertoire similarity was seen between concordant and discordant twins, possibly because power was limited. Patients with IBD had less TCRbeta diversity (inverse Simpson) than their healthy co-twins.

V gene TRBV9 combines with J gene TRBJ1-2; the TCRdb D gene call, TRBD1, has no DNA to confirm it. The sequenced sample consisted of blood. This clonotype was obtained from a human donor with ulcerative colitis or Crohn's disease, or a healthy co-twin of an affected twin (not recorded which). The CDR3 region is CASSLTGDTNYGYTF.